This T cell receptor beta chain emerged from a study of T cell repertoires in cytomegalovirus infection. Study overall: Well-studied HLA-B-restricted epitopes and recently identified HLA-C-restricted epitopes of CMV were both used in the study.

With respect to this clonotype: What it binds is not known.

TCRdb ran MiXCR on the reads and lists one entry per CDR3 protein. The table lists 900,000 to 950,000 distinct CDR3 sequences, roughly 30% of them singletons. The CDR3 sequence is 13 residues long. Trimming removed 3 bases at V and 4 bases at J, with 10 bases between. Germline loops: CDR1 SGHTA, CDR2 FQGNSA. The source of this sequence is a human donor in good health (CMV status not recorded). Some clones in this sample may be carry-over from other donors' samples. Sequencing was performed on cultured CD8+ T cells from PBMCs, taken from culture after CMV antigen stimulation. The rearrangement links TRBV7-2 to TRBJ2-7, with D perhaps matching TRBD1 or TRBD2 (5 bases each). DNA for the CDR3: TGTGCCAGCAGCTTCGGGTGGGGGTACGAGCAGTACTTC. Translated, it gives CASSFGWGYEQYF.